The rows below give T cell receptor beta chains drawn from one sample of a study of response to subunit inactivated influenza vaccine. TCRdb processed the RT-PCR reads anew with MiXCR; each CDR3 protein has one entry. There are 600,000 to 850,000 distinct CDR3 sequences in the sample; 13% to 15% occur only once, and 6.5% to 8% lies in the top ten. The sample was PBMCs from blood, taken 14 days before vaccination. These receptors were collected from a man over 45 who received an inactivated influenza vaccine. The CDR3 runs from the conserved cysteine through the conserved F or W. Fields, in order: clone size, J gene, D gene, V gene, CDR3 protein, CDR3 DNA. A D gene is named only where the DNA matches it firmly. For some rows the clone size is stated as once, few or many, or as a class when expanded; others skip it.

clone size: few; J gene: TRBJ2-7; D gene: NA; V gene: TRBV5-6; CDR3 protein: CASIRRGSLYEQYF; CDR3 DNA: TGTGCCAGCATCCGGAGGGGATCTCTCTACGAGCAGTACTTC
clone size: few; J gene: TRBJ2-7; D gene: TRBD1; V gene: TRBV20-1; CDR3 protein: CSARAGQGAYEQYF; CDR3 DNA: TGCAGTGCTAGAGCCGGACAGGGGGCCTACGAGCAGTACTTC
clone size: NA; J gene: TRBJ2-7; D gene: NA; V gene: TRBV19; CDR3 protein: CASTPTWGGTYEQYF; CDR3 DNA: TGTGCCAGTACCCCAACCTGGGGAGGTACCTACGAGCAGTACTTC
clone size: NA; J gene: TRBJ2-2; D gene: NA; V gene: TRBV12-3/TRBV12-4; CDR3 protein: CASSLLLPGTGELFF; CDR3 DNA: TGTGCCAGCAGTTTATTATTGCCGGGCACCGGGGAGCTGTTTTTT
clone size: few; J gene: TRBJ2-7; D gene: NA; V gene: TRBV6-5; CDR3 protein: CASSYSRSLAFEQYF; CDR3 DNA: TGTGCCAGCAGTTACTCGAGATCACTCGCTTTCGAGCAGTACTTC
clone size: few; J gene: TRBJ2-7; D gene: TRBD2; V gene: TRBV6-1; CDR3 protein: CASSPAGGAGYEQYF; CDR3 DNA: TGTGCCAGCAGCCCTGCCGGGGGGGCTGGCTACGAGCAGTACTTC
clone size: NA; J gene: TRBJ1-2; D gene: TRBD1; V gene: TRBV12-3/TRBV12-4; CDR3 protein: CASSRRTGEGYTF; CDR3 DNA: TGTGCCAGCAGCCGACGGACAGGGGAAGGCTACACCTTC
clone size: NA; J gene: TRBJ2-3; D gene: TRBD2; V gene: TRBV30; CDR3 protein: CAWTLRGGSADTQYF; CDR3 DNA: TGTGCCTGGACCCTTCGGGGGGGTTCCGCAGATACGCAGTATTTT
clone size: NA; J gene: TRBJ1-5; D gene: TRBD1; V gene: TRBV6-1; CDR3 protein: CASSPRQGLYAGQPQHF; CDR3 DNA: TGTGCCAGCAGTCCCAGACAGGGTCTTTATGCAGGGCAGCCCCAGCATTTT
clone size: many; J gene: TRBJ1-4; D gene: NA; V gene: TRBV4-2; CDR3 protein: CASSPLDSSTNEKLFF; CDR3 DNA: TGTGCCAGCAGCCCCCTGGACAGCTCAACTAATGAAAAACTGTTTTTT
clone size: few; J gene: TRBJ2-5; D gene: NA; V gene: TRBV6-1; CDR3 protein: CASSEVARTRLLTQYF; CDR3 DNA: TGTGCCAGCAGTGAAGTTGCCAGGACACGCCTTTTGACCCAGTACTTC
clone size: many; J gene: TRBJ2-1; D gene: TRBD2; V gene: TRBV7-2; CDR3 protein: CASSISGSSYNEQFF; CDR3 DNA: TGTGCCAGTAGTATTAGCGGGAGCTCCTACAATGAGCAGTTCTTC
clone size: few; J gene: TRBJ1-1; D gene: NA; V gene: TRBV11-2; CDR3 protein: CASSLEVNRGGMNTEAFF; CDR3 DNA: TGTGCCAGCAGCTTAGAGGTGAATCGTGGGGGCATGAACACTGAAGCTTTCTTT
clone size: few; J gene: TRBJ2-5; D gene: NA; V gene: TRBV5-1; CDR3 protein: CASSLGRDETQYF; CDR3 DNA: TGCGCCAGCAGCTTGGGACGGGATGAGACCCAGTACTTC
clone size: once; J gene: TRBJ2-3; D gene: NA; V gene: TRBV9; CDR3 protein: CASSGWGDTDTQYF; CDR3 DNA: TGTGCCAGCAGCGGATGGGGAGACACAGATACGCAGTATTTT
clone size: few; J gene: TRBJ2-7; D gene: TRBD2; V gene: TRBV20-1; CDR3 protein: CSADSGSRRYEQYF; CDR3 DNA: TGCAGTGCCGATAGCGGGTCTCGCCGATACGAGCAGTACTTC
clone size: NA; J gene: TRBJ2-1; D gene: TRBD2; V gene: TRBV19; CDR3 protein: CASSTLAGPSYNEQFF; CDR3 DNA: TGTGCCAGTAGTACCCTAGCGGGGCCCTCCTACAATGAGCAGTTCTTC
clone size: few; J gene: TRBJ2-5; D gene: NA; V gene: TRBV10-3; CDR3 protein: CATARVRGNWRETQYF; CDR3 DNA: TGTGCCACCGCCCGGGTCCGGGGAAATTGGAGGGAGACCCAGTACTTC
clone size: NA; J gene: TRBJ2-5; D gene: NA; V gene: TRBV7-9; CDR3 protein: CASSLRRDASTQYF; CDR3 DNA: TGTGCCAGCAGCTTAAGGCGGGACGCCTCGACCCAGTACTTC
clone size: few; J gene: TRBJ2-7; D gene: NA; V gene: TRBV6-2/TRBV6-3; CDR3 protein: CASSRSREQYF; CDR3 DNA: TGTGCCAGCAGTCGTAGTCGGGAGCAGTACTTC
clone size: NA; J gene: TRBJ2-3; D gene: NA; V gene: TRBV12-3/TRBV12-4; CDR3 protein: CASSFVNTQYF; CDR3 DNA: TGTGCCAGCAGTTTCGTAAATACGCAGTATTTT
clone size: few; J gene: TRBJ2-7; D gene: NA; V gene: TRBV7-8; CDR3 protein: CASSLASRISYEQYF; CDR3 DNA: TGTGCCAGCAGCTTAGCCTCACGTATTTCCTACGAGCAGTACTTC
clone size: many; J gene: TRBJ1-6; D gene: NA; V gene: TRBV5-5; CDR3 protein: CASSLGQNHNSPLHF; CDR3 DNA: TGTGCCAGCAGCTTGGGACAGAACCATAATTCACCCCTCCACTTT
clone size: few; J gene: TRBJ2-1; D gene: TRBD2; V gene: TRBV29-1; CDR3 protein: CSVRPPSAGGSHEQFF; CDR3 DNA: TGCAGCGTCCGTCCCCCTTCGGCGGGAGGGTCGCATGAGCAGTTCTTC
clone size: NA; J gene: TRBJ2-2; D gene: TRBD1; V gene: TRBV7-2; CDR3 protein: CASSVTTGGITGELFF; CDR3 DNA: TGTGCCAGCAGCGTAACGACAGGGGGTATCACCGGGGAGCTGTTTTTT
clone size: NA; J gene: TRBJ2-2; D gene: NA; V gene: TRBV10-1; CDR3 protein: CASSVRPTGELFF; CDR3 DNA: TGCGCCAGCAGTGTTCGGCCGACCGGGGAGCTGTTTTTT
clone size: many; J gene: TRBJ2-1; D gene: NA; V gene: TRBV7-2; CDR3 protein: CASSLGGSPYNEQFF; CDR3 DNA: TGTGCCAGCAGCTTAGGGGGAAGCCCTTACAATGAGCAGTTCTTC
clone size: few; J gene: TRBJ2-1; D gene: NA; V gene: TRBV29-1; CDR3 protein: CSVEDTNEQFF; CDR3 DNA: TGCAGCGTTGAAGATACCAATGAGCAGTTCTTC
clone size: NA; J gene: TRBJ2-1; D gene: NA; V gene: TRBV6-2/TRBV6-3; CDR3 protein: CASSSPGDPINEQFF; CDR3 DNA: TGTGCCAGCAGTTCACCGGGGGACCCCATTAATGAGCAGTTCTTC
clone size: few; J gene: TRBJ2-2; D gene: TRBD1; V gene: TRBV5-1; CDR3 protein: CASKDRSNTGELFF; CDR3 DNA: TGCGCCAGCAAGGACAGGTCGAACACCGGGGAGCTGTTTTTT
clone size: few; J gene: TRBJ2-5; D gene: NA; V gene: TRBV12-3/TRBV12-4; CDR3 protein: CASSWGQLQETQYF; CDR3 DNA: TGTGCCAGCAGTTGGGGTCAGCTCCAAGAGACCCAGTACTTC
clone size: few; J gene: TRBJ2-1; D gene: NA; V gene: TRBV6-1; CDR3 protein: CASSEILAAEQFF; CDR3 DNA: TGTGCCAGCAGTGAAATCTTGGCCGCCGAGCAGTTCTTC
clone size: many; J gene: TRBJ1-5; D gene: NA; V gene: TRBV18; CDR3 protein: CASSPGFSNQPQHF; CDR3 DNA: TGTGCCAGCTCACCCGGGTTTAGCAATCAGCCCCAGCATTTT
clone size: few; J gene: TRBJ2-2; D gene: TRBD2; V gene: TRBV7-9; CDR3 protein: CASSPYSGRAGTGELFF; CDR3 DNA: TGTGCCAGCAGCCCTTATAGCGGGAGGGCCGGGACCGGGGAGCTGTTTTTT
clone size: NA; J gene: TRBJ1-3; D gene: NA; V gene: TRBV9; CDR3 protein: CASSVESPGGTIYF; CDR3 DNA: TGTGCCAGCAGCGTAGAATCCCCCGGGGGCACCATATATTTT
clone size: few; J gene: TRBJ2-7; D gene: NA; V gene: TRBV20-1; CDR3 protein: CSARDGEREHIEQYF; CDR3 DNA: TGCAGTGCTAGAGACGGAGAACGGGAACACATCGAGCAGTACTTC
clone size: NA; J gene: TRBJ1-5; D gene: NA; V gene: TRBV3-1; CDR3 protein: CASSDTTGVSNQPQHF; CDR3 DNA: TGTGCCAGCAGCGATACGACAGGCGTTAGCAATCAGCCCCAGCATTTT
clone size: many; J gene: TRBJ2-2; D gene: NA; V gene: TRBV7-9; CDR3 protein: CASKAVNTGELFF; CDR3 DNA: TGTGCCAGCAAGGCGGTGAACACCGGGGAGCTGTTTTTT
clone size: NA; J gene: TRBJ2-5; D gene: NA; V gene: TRBV28; CDR3 protein: CASSFITMSFETQYF; CDR3 DNA: TGTGCCAGCAGTTTCATTACTATGAGTTTCGAGACCCAGTACTTC
clone size: few; J gene: TRBJ2-1; D gene: NA; V gene: TRBV4-3; CDR3 protein: CASSRMAGAGPYNEQFF; CDR3 DNA: TGCGCCAGCAGCCGTATGGCCGGGGCGGGCCCTTACAATGAGCAGTTCTTC
clone size: few; J gene: TRBJ2-6; D gene: NA; V gene: TRBV21-1; CDR3 protein: CASSKGPLTGANVLTF; CDR3 DNA: TGTGCCAGCAGCAAAGGCCCCTTGACTGGGGCCAACGTCCTGACTTTC
clone size: many; J gene: TRBJ2-2; D gene: TRBD2; V gene: TRBV7-2; CDR3 protein: CASSPSSGGARGELFF; CDR3 DNA: TGTGCCAGCAGCCCGTCCAGCGGGGGGGCCCGCGGGGAGCTGTTTTTT
clone size: NA; J gene: TRBJ1-2; D gene: NA; V gene: TRBV4-1; CDR3 protein: CASSHAGIEGYTF; CDR3 DNA: TGCGCCAGCAGCCACGCAGGGATCGAAGGCTACACCTTC
clone size: few; J gene: TRBJ2-1; D gene: NA; V gene: TRBV5-1; CDR3 protein: CASWDGGQNEQFF; CDR3 DNA: TGCGCCAGCTGGGACGGGGGTCAGAATGAGCAGTTCTTC
clone size: few; J gene: TRBJ2-5; D gene: TRBD2; V gene: TRBV9; CDR3 protein: CASSPGVGLAGGVQETQYF; CDR3 DNA: TGTGCCAGCAGCCCGGGTGTGGGGCTAGCGGGGGGAGTACAAGAGACCCAGTACTTC
clone size: NA; J gene: TRBJ2-3; D gene: NA; V gene: TRBV28; CDR3 protein: CASSRLVGSTDTQYF; CDR3 DNA: TGTGCCAGCAGCCGTCTGGTGGGGAGCACAGATACGCAGTATTTT
clone size: many; J gene: TRBJ2-2; D gene: NA; V gene: TRBV12-3/TRBV12-4; CDR3 protein: CASRPSTATGELFF; CDR3 DNA: TGTGCCAGCAGACCCTCGACAGCGACCGGGGAGCTGTTTTTT
clone size: few; J gene: TRBJ2-1; D gene: NA; V gene: TRBV6-2/TRBV6-3; CDR3 protein: CASRGHRADEQFF; CDR3 DNA: TGTGCCAGCAGGGGACATAGGGCGGATGAGCAGTTCTTC
clone size: NA; J gene: TRBJ1-5; D gene: NA; V gene: TRBV5-1; CDR3 protein: CASSKDSSDQPQHF; CDR3 DNA: TGCGCCAGCAGCAAAGACAGTTCTGATCAGCCCCAGCATTTT
clone size: NA; J gene: TRBJ2-2; D gene: TRBD2; V gene: TRBV11-2; CDR3 protein: CASTSVGGTGELFF; CDR3 DNA: TGTGCCAGCACTAGCGTGGGGGGGACCGGGGAGCTGTTTTTT
clone size: many; J gene: TRBJ1-2; D gene: NA; V gene: TRBV7-9; CDR3 protein: CASSPSGQTRGYTF; CDR3 DNA: TGTGCCAGCAGCCCATCTGGACAGACCAGGGGCTACACCTTC
clone size: many; J gene: TRBJ2-2; D gene: TRBD2; V gene: TRBV12-3/TRBV12-4; CDR3 protein: CASSFRSHMWGGNANTGELFF; CDR3 DNA: TGTGCCAGCAGTTTCCGCTCCCATATGTGGGGGGGGAATGCGAACACCGGGGAGCTGTTTTTT
clone size: NA; J gene: TRBJ2-5; D gene: NA; V gene: TRBV28; CDR3 protein: CASSRGGDETQYF; CDR3 DNA: TGTGCCAGCAGTCGCGGGGGCGATGAGACCCAGTACTTC
clone size: NA; J gene: TRBJ2-6; D gene: NA; V gene: TRBV20-1; CDR3 protein: CSARDRGGTGANVLTF; CDR3 DNA: TGCAGTGCTAGAGATCGAGGGGGGACCGGGGCCAACGTCCTGACTTTC
clone size: few; J gene: TRBJ2-1; D gene: NA; V gene: TRBV20-1; CDR3 protein: CSARDLTVVAYNEQFF; CDR3 DNA: TGCAGTGCTAGAGATCTAACGGTAGTGGCCTACAATGAGCAGTTCTTC